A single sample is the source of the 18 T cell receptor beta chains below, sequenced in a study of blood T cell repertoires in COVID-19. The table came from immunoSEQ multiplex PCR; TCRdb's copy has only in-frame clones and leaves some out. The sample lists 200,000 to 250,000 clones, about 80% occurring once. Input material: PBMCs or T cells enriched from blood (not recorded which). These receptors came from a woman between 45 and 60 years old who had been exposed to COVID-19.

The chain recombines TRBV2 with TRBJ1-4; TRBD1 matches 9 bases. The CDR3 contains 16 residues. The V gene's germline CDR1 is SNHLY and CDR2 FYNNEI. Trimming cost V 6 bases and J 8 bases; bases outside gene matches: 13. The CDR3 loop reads CASSETGGVGGEKLFF. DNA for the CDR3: TGTGCCAGCAGCGAAACAGGGGGCGTAGGAGGAGAAAAACTGTTTTTT. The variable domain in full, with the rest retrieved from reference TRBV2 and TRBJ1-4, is EPEVTQTPSHQVTQMGQEVILRCVPISNHLYFYWYRQILGQKVEFLVSFYNNEISEKSEIFDDQFSVERPDGSNFTLKIRSTKLEDSAMYFCASSETGGVGGEKLFFGSGTQLSVL.

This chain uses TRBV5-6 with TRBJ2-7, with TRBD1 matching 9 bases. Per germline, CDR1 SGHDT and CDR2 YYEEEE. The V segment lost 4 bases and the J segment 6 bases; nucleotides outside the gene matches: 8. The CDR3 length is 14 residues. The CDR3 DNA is TGTGCCAGCAGCCTGGGACAGGGATTAGGCGAGCAGTACTTC. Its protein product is CASSLGQGLGEQYF.

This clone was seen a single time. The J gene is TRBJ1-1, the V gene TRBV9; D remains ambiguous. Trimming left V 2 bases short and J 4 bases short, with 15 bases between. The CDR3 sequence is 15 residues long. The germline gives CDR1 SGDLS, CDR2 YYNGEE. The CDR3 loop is CASSVSRAMGTEAFF. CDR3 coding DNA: TGTGCCAGCAGCGTCTCTAGAGCCATGGGCACTGAAGCTTTCTTT.

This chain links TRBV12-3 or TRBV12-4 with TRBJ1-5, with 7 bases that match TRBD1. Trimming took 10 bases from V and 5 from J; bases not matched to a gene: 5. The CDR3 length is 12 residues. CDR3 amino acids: CAIGTVHQPQHF. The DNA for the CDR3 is TGTGCCATCGGGACAGTCCATCAGCCCCAGCATTTT.

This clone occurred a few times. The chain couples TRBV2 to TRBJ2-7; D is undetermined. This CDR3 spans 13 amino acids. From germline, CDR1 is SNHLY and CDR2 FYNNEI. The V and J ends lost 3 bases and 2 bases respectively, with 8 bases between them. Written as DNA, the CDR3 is TGTGCCAGCAGTGACACTCTGGCCTACGAGCAGTACTTC. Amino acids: CASSDTLAYEQYF.

CDR3 loop: CASWSQGRSTDTQYF. CDR3 in DNA: TGTGCCAGCTGGTCGCAGGGAAGAAGCACAGATACGCAGTATTTT. The J gene is TRBJ2-3, the V gene TRBV28, with D perhaps TRBD1 (5 bases). V lost 8 bases and J lost 0, with 15 bases in between. CDR3 size: 15 residues. CDR1 is MDHEN and CDR2 is SYDVKM in the germline V gene. Full variable domain (missing parts from reference TRBV28 and TRBJ2-3): DVKVTQSSRYLVKRTGEKVFLECVQDMDHENMFWYRQDPGLGLRLIYFSYDVKMKEKGDIPEGYSVSREKKERFSLILESASTNQTSMYLCASWSQGRSTDTQYFGPGTRLTVL.

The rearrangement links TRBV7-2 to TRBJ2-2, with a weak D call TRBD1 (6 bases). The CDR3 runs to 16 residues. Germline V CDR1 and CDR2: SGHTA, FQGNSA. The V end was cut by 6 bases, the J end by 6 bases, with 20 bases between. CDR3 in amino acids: CASRKNGQSAPGELFF. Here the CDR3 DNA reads TGTGCCAGCAGAAAAAACGGACAGAGTGCCCCCGGGGAGCTGTTTTTT. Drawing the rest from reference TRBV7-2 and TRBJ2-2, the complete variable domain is GAGVSQSPSNKVTEKGKDVELRCDPISGHTALYWYRQSLGQGLEFLIYFQGNSAPDKSGLPSDRFSAERTGGSVSTLTIQRTQQEDSAVYLCASRKNGQSAPGELFFGEGSRLTVL.

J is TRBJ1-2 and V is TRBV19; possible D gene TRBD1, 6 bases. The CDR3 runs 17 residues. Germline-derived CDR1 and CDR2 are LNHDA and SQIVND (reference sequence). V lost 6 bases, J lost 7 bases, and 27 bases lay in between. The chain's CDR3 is CASRIQIRTVQRGGYTF. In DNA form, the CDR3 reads TGTGCCAGTAGGATACAAATTCGGACAGTACAAAGAGGTGGCTACACCTTC.

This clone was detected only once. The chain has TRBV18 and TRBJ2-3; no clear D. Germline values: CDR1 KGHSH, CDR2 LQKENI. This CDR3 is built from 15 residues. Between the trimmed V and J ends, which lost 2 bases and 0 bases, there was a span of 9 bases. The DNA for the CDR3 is TGTGCCAGCTCACCAGTCCCCCTAAGCACAGATACGCAGTATTTT. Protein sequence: CASSPVPLSTDTQYF.

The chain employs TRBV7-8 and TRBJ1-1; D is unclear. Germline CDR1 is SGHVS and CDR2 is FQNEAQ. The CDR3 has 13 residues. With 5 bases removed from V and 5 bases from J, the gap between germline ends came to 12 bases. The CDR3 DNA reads TGTGCCAGCAGCCAGCGTACCGGGACTGAAGCTTTCTTT. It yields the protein CASSQRTGTEAFF.

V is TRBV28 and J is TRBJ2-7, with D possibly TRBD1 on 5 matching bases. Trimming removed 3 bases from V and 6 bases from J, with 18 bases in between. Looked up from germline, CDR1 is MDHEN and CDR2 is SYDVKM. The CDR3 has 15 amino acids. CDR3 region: CASSFFRVRSGEQYF. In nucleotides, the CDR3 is TGTGCCAGCAGTTTTTTCAGGGTAAGGTCGGGCGAGCAGTACTTC.

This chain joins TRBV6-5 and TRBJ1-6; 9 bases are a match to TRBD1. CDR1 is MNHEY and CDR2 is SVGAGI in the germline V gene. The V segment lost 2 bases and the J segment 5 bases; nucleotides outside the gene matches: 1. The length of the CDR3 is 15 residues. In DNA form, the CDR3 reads TGTGCCAGCAGTTACCGGGACAGGGATAATTCACCCCTCCACTTT. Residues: CASSYRDRDNSPLHF.

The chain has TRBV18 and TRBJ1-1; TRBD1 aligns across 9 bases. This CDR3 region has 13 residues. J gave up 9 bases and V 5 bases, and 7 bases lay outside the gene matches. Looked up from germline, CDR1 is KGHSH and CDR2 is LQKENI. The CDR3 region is CASSTGTGSKAFF. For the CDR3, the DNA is TGTGCCAGCTCAACGGGGACAGGGTCAAAAGCTTTCTTT.

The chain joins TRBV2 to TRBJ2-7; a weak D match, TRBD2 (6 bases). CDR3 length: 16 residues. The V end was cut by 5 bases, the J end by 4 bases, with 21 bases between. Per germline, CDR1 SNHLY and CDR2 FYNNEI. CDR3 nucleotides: TGTGCCAGCAGTCGAGGGGCGGTCACGGCGGGGTACGAGCAGTACTTC. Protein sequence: CASSRGAVTAGYEQYF.

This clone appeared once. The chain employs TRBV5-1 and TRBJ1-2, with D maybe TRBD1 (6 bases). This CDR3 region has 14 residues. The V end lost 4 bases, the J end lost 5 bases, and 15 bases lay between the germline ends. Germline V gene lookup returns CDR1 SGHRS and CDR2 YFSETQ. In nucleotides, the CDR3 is TGCGCCAGCAGCCGACAGGCAAGGATATATGGCTACACCTTC. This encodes CASSRQARIYGYTF.

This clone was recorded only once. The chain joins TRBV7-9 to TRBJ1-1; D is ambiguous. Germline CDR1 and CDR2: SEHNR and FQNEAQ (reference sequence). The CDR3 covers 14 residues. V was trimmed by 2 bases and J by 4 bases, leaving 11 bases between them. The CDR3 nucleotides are TGTGCCAGCAGCTTAATGGCAAAACCCACTGAAGCTTTCTTT. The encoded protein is CASSLMAKPTEAFF.

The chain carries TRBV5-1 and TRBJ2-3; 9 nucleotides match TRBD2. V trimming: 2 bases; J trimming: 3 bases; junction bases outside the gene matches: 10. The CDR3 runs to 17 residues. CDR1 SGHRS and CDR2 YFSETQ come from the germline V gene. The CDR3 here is CASSLFSLAGTTDTQYF. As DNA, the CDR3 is TGCGCCAGCAGCTTATTTAGCCTAGCGGGGACGACAGATACGCAGTATTTT.

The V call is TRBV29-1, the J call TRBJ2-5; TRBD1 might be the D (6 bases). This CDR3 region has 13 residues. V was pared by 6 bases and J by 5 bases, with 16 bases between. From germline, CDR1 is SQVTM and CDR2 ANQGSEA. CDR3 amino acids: CSVSKTGRETQYF. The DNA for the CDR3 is TGCAGCGTCTCAAAGACAGGCCGGGAGACCCAGTACTTC.